The rows below give T cell receptor beta chains drawn from one sample of a study of beta chain features in type 1 diabetes. Sequenced by immunoSEQ multiplex PCR; TCRdb stores in-frame clones only, minus some. The sample has 120,000 to 150,000 clones, around 51% seen once. What was sequenced was Tregs from blood. Every receptor here comes from a young man in good health. CDR3s include the opening cysteine and the closing phenylalanine or tryptophan. A D gene is named only where the DNA matches it firmly. The size field is filled for only some rows; it gives once, few, many or a size class.

j_gene,d_gene,v_gene,abundance,CDR3nt,CDR3aa
TRBJ1-1,.,TRBV5-5,.,TGTGCCAGCAGCTGGAAGCGGAACACTGAAGCTTTCTTT,CASSWKRNTEAFF
TRBJ2-3,TRBD2,TRBV5-1,.,TGCGCCAGCAGCTTGGTTGTGACTAGCGGAATCACAGATACGCAGTATTTT,CASSLVVTSGITDTQYF
TRBJ2-3,TRBD1,TRBV28,.,TGTGCCAGCATAGGTAATCGTGGGACAGGCGCAAATACGCAGTATTTT,CASIGNRGTGANTQYF
TRBJ2-3,TRBD2,TRBV6-6,.,TGTGCCAGCAGTAGCGGGGGGCAAAGCACAGATACGCAGTATTTT,CASSSGGQSTDTQYF
TRBJ2-1,TRBD1,TRBV7-2,few,TGTGCCAGCAGCTACAGGGGGCGCAATGAGCAGTTCTTC,CASSYRGRNEQFF
TRBJ2-3,.,TRBV5-1,few,TGCGCCAGCAGCTTGGTGGGGAGGTCCACAGATACGCAGTATTTT,CASSLVGRSTDTQYF
TRBJ2-2,.,TRBV29-1,few,TGCAGCGGGGGAGAGGGAGCCGGGGAGCTGTTTTTT,CSGGEGAGELFF
TRBJ1-2,TRBD1,TRBV4-2,.,TGTGCCAGCAGCCAAGTTACAGGGGAAGGTGGCTATGGCTACACCTTC,CASSQVTGEGGYGYTF
TRBJ2-7,TRBD1,TRBV10-3,few,TGTGCCATCAGTTCGACAGGGGCGACCTACGAGCAGTACTTC,CAISSTGATYEQYF
TRBJ1-1,.,TRBV6-6,few,TGTGCCAGCAGTTCCCTGGAGGACGGCCCTGAAGCTTTCTTT,CASSSLEDGPEAFF
TRBJ2-1,TRBD1,TRBV28,.,TGTGCCAGCATCCCCGCCGGGACAGGTAACAATGAGCAGTTCTTC,CASIPAGTGNNEQFF
TRBJ1-1,.,TRBV28,.,TGTGCCAGCAGTGACTTCCGGCGAGGGACTGAAGCTTTCTTT,CASSDFRRGTEAFF
TRBJ1-4,.,TRBV29-1,few,TGCAGCGTTCCAGGGGTAGGAGAAAAACTGTTTTTT,CSVPGVGEKLFF
TRBJ2-3,.,TRBV2,.,TGTGCCAGCAGCGGGATCGACACAGATACGCAGTATTTT,CASSGIDTDTQYF
TRBJ2-7,.,TRBV20-1,.,TGCAGTGCTAGAGACTATGGGCGGCAGTACTTC,CSARDYGRQYF
TRBJ1-2,.,TRBV10-2,.,TGCGCCAGCAGTGTAGGGGCAGGGTCCTATGGCTACACCTTC,CASSVGAGSYGYTF
TRBJ1-5,.,TRBV19,few,TGTGCCAGTAGTATAGTGGCAGGGTTCCACCAGCCCCAGCATTTT,CASSIVAGFHQPQHF
TRBJ2-1,TRBD2,TRBV28,.,TGTGCCAGCAGTTCCACCGGGACTAGCGGGAGCGGGGCCTACAATGAGCAGTTCTTC,CASSSTGTSGSGAYNEQFF
TRBJ1-2,.,TRBV19,.,TGTGCCAGTAGTATAACAGGACCGGCGGTTGGCTACACCTTC,CASSITGPAVGYTF
TRBJ2-7,TRBD1,TRBV5-6,.,TGTGCCAGCAGCGGGGACAGTCTCCACGAGCAGTACTTC,CASSGDSLHEQYF
TRBJ2-1,TRBD2,TRBV4-3,.,TGCGCCAGCAGCCAAGAGGTAGCGGGAGGGTACAATGAGCAGTTCTTC,CASSQEVAGGYNEQFF
TRBJ2-1,TRBD2,TRBV7-8,.,TGTGCCAGCAGCCCTTCACTAGCGGGACTACACAATGAGCAGTTCTTC,CASSPSLAGLHNEQFF
TRBJ2-3,.,TRBV18,.,TGTGCCAGCTCACGGGCCTCAGATACGCAGTATTTT,CASSRASDTQYF
TRBJ1-2,.,TRBV15,.,TGTGCCACCAGCAGGGCGAAGGGACACGCCGGGGGCTACACCTTC,CATSRAKGHAGGYTF
TRBJ2-5,TRBD1,TRBV19,.,TGTGCCAGTAGTACTGGACAGGGGCGCGCAGAGACCCAGTACTTC,CASSTGQGRAETQYF
TRBJ2-2,TRBD2,TRBV5-1,.,TGCGCCAGCAGAAGGGGCGGGAGGGCCTACACCGGGGAGCTGTTTTTT,CASRRGGRAYTGELFF
TRBJ1-2,TRBD1,TRBV4-3,.,TGCGCCAGCAGCCAGGAAGGACAGGGGGCACCTCGTGGCTATGGCTACACCTTC,CASSQEGQGAPRGYGYTF
TRBJ2-5,TRBD1,TRBV28,.,TGTGCCAGCCGGAGACAGGGTTTGCAAGAGACCCAGTACTTC,CASRRQGLQETQYF
TRBJ2-7,TRBD1,TRBV6-4,.,TGTGCCAGCAGTGCTACGACAGGGCTCTCCTACGAGCAGTACTTC,CASSATTGLSYEQYF
TRBJ2-5,.,TRBV4-1,.,TGCGCCAGCAGCCAAGATCTTGGCAGGGGAATAGGGGAGCAGTACTTC,CASSQDLGRGIGEQYF
TRBJ2-3,.,TRBV7-3,.,TGTGCCAGCAGCTTTACAGGGACCAGCACAGATACGCAGTATTTT,CASSFTGTSTDTQYF
TRBJ2-1,TRBD2,TRBV29-1,few,TGCAGCGTTGAAGGGACGGGAGGGAACTTAGATGAGCAGTTCTTC,CSVEGTGGNLDEQFF
TRBJ1-1,.,TRBV10-3,.,TGTGCCACCCTCAAATTCGGCACTGAAGCTTTCTTT,CATLKFGTEAFF
TRBJ2-7,TRBD1,TRBV7-2,.,TGTGCCAGCAGCCTCGGGGACAGGGAGTACGAGCAGTACTTC,CASSLGDREYEQYF
TRBJ2-2,TRBD2,TRBV7-8,.,TGTGCCAGCAGCTTAGCTTTACTAGCGGGGGTCACGGGGGAGCTGTTTTTT,CASSLALLAGVTGELFF
TRBJ2-5,.,TRBV6-5,.,TGTGCCAGCAGTTACTCGACTCAACTAGGCCAAGAGACCCAGTACTTC,CASSYSTQLGQETQYF